Listed below are T cell receptor beta chains from one sample, sequenced in a study of T cell responses to AZD1222 COVID-19 vaccine. Sequencing used immunoSEQ multiplex PCR; TCRdb keeps in-frame clones, though not all of them. The table includes 150,000 to 200,000 clones, around 94% detected once. The source material was peripheral blood, sampled on day 0 of AZD1222 vaccination. The receptors were gathered from an adult in good health. CDR3s include the opening cysteine and the closing phenylalanine or tryptophan. Fields, in order: J gene, V gene, CDR3 length, clone size, D gene, CDR3 protein, CDR3 DNA. The D gene is left open where the match is weak. Size values are once, few and many counts, or a class for expanded clones, and some rows have none.

J gene: TRBJ1-1
V gene: TRBV9
CDR3 length: 16
clone size: -
D gene: TRBD1
CDR3 protein: CASSPGQGLMNTEAFF
CDR3 DNA: TGTGCCAGCAGCCCCGGACAGGGCCTCATGAACACTGAAGCTTTCTTT

J gene: TRBJ2-1
V gene: TRBV9
CDR3 length: 15
clone size: -
D gene: -
CDR3 protein: CASSVRPDPSDEQFF
CDR3 DNA: TGTGCCAGCAGCGTTAGGCCCGATCCGTCGGATGAGCAGTTCTTC

J gene: TRBJ2-1
V gene: TRBV6-2/TRBV6-3
CDR3 length: 15
clone size: -
D gene: TRBD2
CDR3 protein: CASSPSTSGYNEQFF
CDR3 DNA: TGTGCCAGCAGTCCCTCAACTAGCGGATACAATGAGCAGTTCTTC

J gene: TRBJ1-1
V gene: TRBV30
CDR3 length: 12
clone size: -
D gene: -
CDR3 protein: CAWSVQGTEAFF
CDR3 DNA: TGTGCCTGGAGTGTACAGGGCACTGAAGCTTTCTTT

J gene: TRBJ2-7
V gene: TRBV7-9
CDR3 length: 11
clone size: few
D gene: TRBD1
CDR3 protein: CASSLGTETYF
CDR3 DNA: TGTGCCAGCAGCCTCGGGACAGAGACGTACTTC

J gene: TRBJ1-1
V gene: TRBV11-2
CDR3 length: 13
clone size: -
D gene: TRBD1
CDR3 protein: CATKTGGGTEAFF
CDR3 DNA: TGTGCCACCAAAACAGGGGGAGGCACTGAAGCTTTCTTT

J gene: TRBJ2-1
V gene: TRBV19
CDR3 length: 14
clone size: -
D gene: -
CDR3 protein: CASSRQGEVEEQFF
CDR3 DNA: TGTGCCAGTAGTCGGCAGGGTGAGGTGGAGGAGCAGTTCTTC

J gene: TRBJ2-5
V gene: TRBV15
CDR3 length: 13
clone size: -
D gene: -
CDR3 protein: CATSREFGETQYF
CDR3 DNA: TGTGCCACCAGCAGAGAGTTCGGGGAGACTCAGTACTTC

J gene: TRBJ2-1
V gene: TRBV29-1
CDR3 length: 14
clone size: once
D gene: TRBD1
CDR3 protein: CSVEGQGIANEQFF
CDR3 DNA: TGCAGCGTTGAGGGACAGGGGATCGCGAATGAGCAGTTCTTC

J gene: TRBJ1-6
V gene: TRBV3-1/TRBV3-2
CDR3 length: 16
clone size: -
D gene: TRBD1
CDR3 protein: CASSQLGTGGNSPLHF
CDR3 DNA: TGTGCCAGCAGCCAACTCGGGACAGGGGGGAATTCACCCCTCCACTTT

J gene: TRBJ1-5
V gene: TRBV24-1
CDR3 length: 13
clone size: -
D gene: -
CDR3 protein: CATREGNNQPQHF
CDR3 DNA: TGTGCCACCAGAGAAGGGAACAATCAGCCCCAGCATTTT

J gene: TRBJ2-3
V gene: TRBV4-2
CDR3 length: 18
clone size: -
D gene: -
CDR3 protein: CASSQVPGLGGSTDTQYF
CDR3 DNA: TGTGCCAGCAGCCAAGTCCCCGGACTCGGCGGGAGCACAGATACGCAGTATTTT

J gene: TRBJ2-3
V gene: TRBV7-3
CDR3 length: 14
clone size: -
D gene: -
CDR3 protein: CASSSMTITDTQYF
CDR3 DNA: TGTGCCAGCAGCTCGATGACTATCACAGATACGCAGTATTTT

J gene: TRBJ1-6
V gene: TRBV5-4
CDR3 length: 14
clone size: -
D gene: -
CDR3 protein: CASSYRTANSPLHF
CDR3 DNA: TGTGCCAGCAGCTATCGGACAGCGAATTCACCCCTCCACTTT

J gene: TRBJ1-1
V gene: TRBV16
CDR3 length: 16
clone size: -
D gene: -
CDR3 protein: CASSQPPDGPNTEAFF
CDR3 DNA: TGTGCCAGCAGCCAACCTCCGGACGGACCCAACACTGAAGCTTTCTTT

J gene: TRBJ1-5
V gene: TRBV7-4
CDR3 length: 14
clone size: once
D gene: -
CDR3 protein: CASSRGGGEQPQHF
CDR3 DNA: TGTGCCAGCAGTCGGGGGGGAGGTGAGCAGCCCCAGCATTTT

J gene: TRBJ2-4
V gene: TRBV6-5
CDR3 length: 14
clone size: -
D gene: -
CDR3 protein: CASRSKLAKNIQYF
CDR3 DNA: TGTGCCAGCAGATCAAAGCTAGCCAAAAACATTCAGTACTTC

J gene: TRBJ1-2
V gene: TRBV9
CDR3 length: 14
clone size: -
D gene: TRBD1
CDR3 protein: CASSADRGREGYTF
CDR3 DNA: TGTGCCAGCAGCGCTGACAGGGGGCGAGAGGGCTACACCTTC

J gene: TRBJ1-1
V gene: TRBV4-1
CDR3 length: 16
clone size: -
D gene: -
CDR3 protein: CASRIGKDTFFTEAFF
CDR3 DNA: TGCGCCAGCAGGATCGGCAAGGACACGTTTTTCACTGAAGCTTTCTTT

J gene: TRBJ1-2
V gene: TRBV5-5
CDR3 length: 12
clone size: -
D gene: -
CDR3 protein: CASSRQNYGYTF
CDR3 DNA: TGTGCCAGCAGCCGACAGAACTATGGCTACACCTTC

J gene: TRBJ1-2
V gene: TRBV19
CDR3 length: 15
clone size: -
D gene: -
CDR3 protein: CASSSSPWGNYGYTF
CDR3 DNA: TGTGCCAGTAGTTCAAGCCCCTGGGGGAACTATGGCTACACCTTC

J gene: TRBJ2-1
V gene: TRBV19
CDR3 length: 13
clone size: -
D gene: -
CDR3 protein: CASSIGTVNEQFF
CDR3 DNA: TGTGCCAGTAGTATTGGGACGGTTAATGAGCAGTTCTTC

J gene: TRBJ2-7
V gene: TRBV30
CDR3 length: 14
clone size: -
D gene: -
CDR3 protein: CAWSVASLAYEQYF
CDR3 DNA: TGTGCCTGGAGTGTAGCCAGCTTAGCCTACGAGCAGTACTTC

J gene: TRBJ2-7
V gene: TRBV11-2
CDR3 length: 14
clone size: -
D gene: TRBD1
CDR3 protein: CASSGLRQGGEQYF
CDR3 DNA: TGTGCCAGCAGCGGCCTCCGACAGGGCGGCGAGCAGTACTTC

J gene: TRBJ1-4
V gene: TRBV7-2
CDR3 length: 15
clone size: -
D gene: -
CDR3 protein: CASSTPGGINEKLFF
CDR3 DNA: TGTGCCAGCAGCACCCCGGGGGGAATAAATGAAAAACTGTTTTTT

J gene: TRBJ2-2
V gene: TRBV7-9
CDR3 length: 15
clone size: -
D gene: TRBD1
CDR3 protein: CASPVDRTNTGELFF
CDR3 DNA: TGTGCCAGCCCAGTGGACAGGACGAACACCGGGGAGCTGTTTTTT

J gene: TRBJ1-2
V gene: TRBV12-3/TRBV12-4
CDR3 length: 13
clone size: few
D gene: -
CDR3 protein: CASSFPDGYGYTF
CDR3 DNA: TGTGCCAGCAGTTTCCCTGACGGATATGGCTACACCTTC

J gene: TRBJ2-1
V gene: TRBV5-1
CDR3 length: 14
clone size: -
D gene: -
CDR3 protein: CASSLPSEYNEQFF
CDR3 DNA: TGCGCCAGCAGCTTGCCATCCGAGTACAATGAGCAGTTCTTC

J gene: TRBJ2-1
V gene: TRBV13
CDR3 length: 15
clone size: -
D gene: -
CDR3 protein: CASSLTREAYNEQFF
CDR3 DNA: TGTGCCAGCAGCTTAACCCGCGAGGCCTACAATGAGCAGTTCTTC

J gene: TRBJ2-7
V gene: TRBV11-3
CDR3 length: 15
clone size: once
D gene: -
CDR3 protein: CASSLDGTGSYEQYF
CDR3 DNA: TGTGCCAGCAGCTTAGACGGGACGGGATCCTACGAGCAGTACTTC

J gene: TRBJ2-7
V gene: TRBV7-9
CDR3 length: 17
clone size: -
D gene: -
CDR3 protein: CASSLGLASERVYEQYF
CDR3 DNA: TGTGCCAGCAGCTTAGGGTTGGCCAGCGAGAGGGTGTACGAGCAGTACTTC

J gene: TRBJ2-7
V gene: TRBV19
CDR3 length: 13
clone size: -
D gene: -
CDR3 protein: CASSIGWIYEQYF
CDR3 DNA: TGTGCCAGTAGTATAGGTTGGATCTACGAGCAGTACTTC

J gene: TRBJ1-5
V gene: TRBV6-5
CDR3 length: 14
clone size: -
D gene: -
CDR3 protein: CASSVEPFNQPQHF
CDR3 DNA: TGTGCCAGCAGCGTGGAACCTTTCAATCAGCCCCAGCATTTT

J gene: TRBJ1-5
V gene: TRBV12-3/TRBV12-4
CDR3 length: 12
clone size: -
D gene: -
CDR3 protein: CASSSEHRPQHF
CDR3 DNA: TGTGCCAGCAGTTCGGAGCACCGGCCCCAGCATTTT

J gene: TRBJ1-1
V gene: TRBV19
CDR3 length: 13
clone size: -
D gene: TRBD1
CDR3 protein: CASSFYRGTEAFF
CDR3 DNA: TGTGCCAGTAGTTTCTACAGGGGCACTGAAGCTTTCTTT

J gene: TRBJ1-2
V gene: TRBV6-4
CDR3 length: 14
clone size: -
D gene: -
CDR3 protein: CASSDPGTEYGYTF
CDR3 DNA: TGTGCCAGCAGTGACCCCGGGACTGAGTATGGCTACACCTTC

J gene: TRBJ1-2
V gene: TRBV3-1/TRBV3-2
CDR3 length: 13
clone size: -
D gene: -
CDR3 protein: CASSPIQSDGYTF
CDR3 DNA: TGTGCCAGCAGCCCGATTCAAAGCGATGGCTACACCTTC

J gene: TRBJ2-7
V gene: TRBV21-1
CDR3 length: 16
clone size: -
D gene: -
CDR3 protein: CASSKKEGFDLYEQYF
CDR3 DNA: TGTGCCAGCAGCAAAAAGGAAGGGTTCGACCTCTACGAGCAGTACTTC

J gene: TRBJ1-2
V gene: TRBV5-1
CDR3 length: 13
clone size: -
D gene: -
CDR3 protein: CASSQLAGHGYTF
CDR3 DNA: TGCGCCAGCAGCCAACTTGCGGGCCATGGCTACACCTTC

J gene: TRBJ2-3
V gene: TRBV12-5
CDR3 length: 13
clone size: -
D gene: -
CDR3 protein: CASGLPNTDTQYF
CDR3 DNA: TGTGCTAGTGGTTTACCGAACACAGATACGCAGTATTTT

J gene: TRBJ1-2
V gene: TRBV27
CDR3 length: 13
clone size: -
D gene: -
CDR3 protein: CASSPGAWDGQFF
CDR3 DNA: TGTGCCAGCAGTCCAGGCGCTTGGGACGGACAGTTTTTC

J gene: TRBJ2-7
V gene: TRBV6-1
CDR3 length: 12
clone size: -
D gene: -
CDR3 protein: CASSEYSYEQYF
CDR3 DNA: TGTGCCAGCAGTGAGTACTCCTACGAGCAGTACTTC